A single T cell receptor beta chain is shown here with its context. Antigen unknown. The sorted-subset replicate PCRs were given around 200 ng DNA, which is 27,000 or so T cell genomes. Some clones are missing from TCRdb's copy, which holds only in-frame ones; the method was immunoSEQ multiplex PCR. The table lists 2,100,000 or so clones, 90% to 96% of them singletons. The length of the CDR3 is 15 residues. Trimming shortened V by 3 bases and J by 4 bases, and 12 bases separated the two germline ends. Per germline, CDR1 MNHEY and CDR2 SVGAGI. This sample is drawn from a study of shared clonotypes between healthy human individuals. Overall study findings and caveats: Sampling used blood alone; tissue repertoires probably differ. Non-shared clonotypes displayed generation probabilities falling below those of clonotypes present in all four donors.

The TCR sequence derives from a man aged 18-30 years in good health. Material for sequencing was naive CD4+ T cells sorted from blood. Subset specified: CD45RA+ positively selected. The V call is TRBV6-5, the J call TRBJ2-2; perhaps TRBD1 as D (6 bases). Written as DNA, the CDR3 is TGTGCCAGCAGTTATGGGACAATCACCACCGGGGAGCTGTTTTTT. This gives the protein CASSYGTITTGELFF.